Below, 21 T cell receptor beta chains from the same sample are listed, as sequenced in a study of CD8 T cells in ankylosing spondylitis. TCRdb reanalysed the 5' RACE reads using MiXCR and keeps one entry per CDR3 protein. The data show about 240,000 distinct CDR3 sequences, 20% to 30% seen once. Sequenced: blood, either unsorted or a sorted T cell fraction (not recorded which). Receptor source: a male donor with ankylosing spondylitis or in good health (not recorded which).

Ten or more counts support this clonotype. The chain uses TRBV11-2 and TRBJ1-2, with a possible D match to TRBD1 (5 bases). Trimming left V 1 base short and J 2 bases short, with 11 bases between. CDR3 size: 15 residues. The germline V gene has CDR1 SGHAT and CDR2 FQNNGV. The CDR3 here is CASSLGIGGNYGYTF. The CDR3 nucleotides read TGTGCCAGCAGCTTAGGTATTGGGGGAAACTATGGCTACACCTTC.

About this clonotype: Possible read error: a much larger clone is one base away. The CDR3 loop is CSASLWGGRREQFF. The CDR3 bases are TGCAGTGCTAGTCTGTGGGGGGGCAGGAGAGAGCAGTTCTTC. The chain joins TRBV20-1 to TRBJ2-1, with a tentative D call TRBD2 (7 bases). This CDR3 contains 14 residues. Trimming removed 3 bases from V and 10 bases from J, with 19 bases in between. Germline CDR1 and CDR2: DFQATT and SNEGSKA (reference sequence).

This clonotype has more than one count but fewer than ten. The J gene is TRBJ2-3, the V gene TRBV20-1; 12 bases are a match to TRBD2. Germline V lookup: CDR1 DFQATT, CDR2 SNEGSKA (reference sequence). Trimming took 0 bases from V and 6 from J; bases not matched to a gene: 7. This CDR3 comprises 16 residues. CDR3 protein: CSARDGLAGPLDTQYF. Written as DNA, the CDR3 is TGCAGTGCTAGAGACGGACTAGCGGGACCCCTGGATACGCAGTATTTT.

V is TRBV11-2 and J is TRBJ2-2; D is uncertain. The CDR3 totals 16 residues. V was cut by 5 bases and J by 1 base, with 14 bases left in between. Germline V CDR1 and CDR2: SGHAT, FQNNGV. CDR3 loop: CASSPLSGQNTGELFF. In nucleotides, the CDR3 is TGTGCCAGCAGCCCCCTCAGTGGGCAGAACACCGGGGAGCTGTTTTTT.

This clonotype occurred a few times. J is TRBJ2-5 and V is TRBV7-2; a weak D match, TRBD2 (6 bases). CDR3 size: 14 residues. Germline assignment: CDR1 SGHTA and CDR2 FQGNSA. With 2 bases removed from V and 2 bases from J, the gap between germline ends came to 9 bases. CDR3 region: CASSLSRGQETQYF. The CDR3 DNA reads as TGTGCCAGCAGCTTAAGTCGGGGGCAAGAGACCCAGTACTTC. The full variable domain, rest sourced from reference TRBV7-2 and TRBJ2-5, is GAGVSQSPSNKVTEKGKDVELRCDPISGHTALYWYRQSLGQGLEFLIYFQGNSAPDKSGLPSDRFSAERTGGSVSTLTIQRTQQEDSAVYLCASSLSRGQETQYFGPGTRLLVL.

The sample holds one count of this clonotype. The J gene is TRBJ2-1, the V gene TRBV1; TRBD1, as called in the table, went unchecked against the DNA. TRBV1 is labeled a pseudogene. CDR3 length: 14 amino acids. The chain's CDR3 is CTSSPGVGHNEQFF. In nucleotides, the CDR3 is TGCACCAGCAGCCCCGGGGTGGGGCACAATGAGCAGTTCTTC.

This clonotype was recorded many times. This chain's CDR3 is CATSTLDRVQNIQYF. CDR3 coding DNA: TGTGCCACCAGCACCTTGGACAGGGTCCAAAACATTCAGTACTTC. The V call is TRBV15, the J call TRBJ2-4; TRBD1 matches at 8 bases. With V trimmed by 4 bases and J by 5 bases, 7 bases remained unmatched. Germline V gene sequence: CDR1 LNHNV, CDR2 YYDKDF (reference sequence). CDR3 length equals 15 residues. The whole variable domain, filled in from reference TRBV15 and TRBJ2-4, reads DAMVIQNPRYQVTQFGKPVTLSCSQTLNHNVMYWYQQKSSQAPKLLFHYYDKDFNNEADTPDNFQSRRPNTSFCFLDIRSPGLGDTAMYLCATSTLDRVQNIQYFGAGTRLSVL.

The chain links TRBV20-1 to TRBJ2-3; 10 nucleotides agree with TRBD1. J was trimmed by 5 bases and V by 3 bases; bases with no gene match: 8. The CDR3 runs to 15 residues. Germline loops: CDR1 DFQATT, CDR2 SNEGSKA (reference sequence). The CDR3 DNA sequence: TGCAGTGCTAGGGCCCCGACAGGGGGCATAGATACGCAGTATTTT. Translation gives CSARAPTGGIDTQYF.

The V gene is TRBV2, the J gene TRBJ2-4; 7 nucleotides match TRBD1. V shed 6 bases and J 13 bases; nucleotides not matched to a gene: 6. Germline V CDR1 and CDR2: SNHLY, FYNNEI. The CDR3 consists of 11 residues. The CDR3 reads CASREGQLQYF. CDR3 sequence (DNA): TGTGCCAGCAGAGAGGGACAGTTGCAGTACTTC. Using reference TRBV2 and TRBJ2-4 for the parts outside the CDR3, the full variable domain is EPEVTQTPSHQVTQMGQEVILRCVPISNHLYFYWYRQILGQKVEFLVSFYNNEISEKSEIFDDQFSVERPDGSNFTLKIRSTKLEDSAMYFCASREGQLQYFGAGTRLSVL.

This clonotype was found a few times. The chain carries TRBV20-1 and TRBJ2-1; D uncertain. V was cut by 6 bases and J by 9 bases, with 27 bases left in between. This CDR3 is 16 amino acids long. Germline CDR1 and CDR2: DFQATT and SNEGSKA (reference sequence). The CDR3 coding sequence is TGCAGTGCCCCGCCAGGCCGGAGCCCCATTCTCGGTGAGCAGTTCTTC. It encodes CSAPPGRSPILGEQFF.

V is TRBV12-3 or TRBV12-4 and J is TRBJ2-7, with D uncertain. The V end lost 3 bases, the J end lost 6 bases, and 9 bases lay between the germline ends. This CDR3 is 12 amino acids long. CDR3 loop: CASSLSDSEQYF. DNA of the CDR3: TGTGCCAGCAGTTTGAGCGATTCCGAGCAGTACTTC.

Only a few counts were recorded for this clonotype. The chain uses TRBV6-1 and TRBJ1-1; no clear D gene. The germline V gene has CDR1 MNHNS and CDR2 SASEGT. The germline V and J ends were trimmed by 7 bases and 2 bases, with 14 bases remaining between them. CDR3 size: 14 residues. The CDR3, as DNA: TGTGCCAGCATGTATTCAGCCCTAAACACTGAAGCTTTCTTT. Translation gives CASMYSALNTEAFF.

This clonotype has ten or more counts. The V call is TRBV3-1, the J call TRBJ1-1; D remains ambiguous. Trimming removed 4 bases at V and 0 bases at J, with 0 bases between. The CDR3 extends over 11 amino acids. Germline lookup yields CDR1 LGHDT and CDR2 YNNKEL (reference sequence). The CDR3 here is CASSLNTEAFF. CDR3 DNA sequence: TGTGCCAGCAGCCTGAACACTGAAGCTTTCTTT.

The CDR3 is CSAPVGGMNTGELFF. Written as DNA, the CDR3 is TGCAGTGCTCCGGTGGGGGGGATGAACACCGGGGAGCTGTTTTTT. The chain is built from TRBV20-1 and TRBJ2-2, with TRBD2 matching over 7 bases. The CDR3 spans 15 residues. Germline V gives CDR1 DFQATT, CDR2 SNEGSKA (reference sequence). V lost 5 bases to trimming and J lost 1 base; unmatched junction nucleotides: 7.

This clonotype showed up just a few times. CDR3 nucleotide sequence: TGTGCCAGCAGCCAAATACTTGCTAGGGGAGCTTTCTTT. It is translated as CASSQILARGAFF. V gene TRBV12-3 or TRBV12-4 combines with J gene TRBJ1-1, with a possible D match to TRBD1 (5 bases). This CDR3 spans 13 amino acids. V shed 6 bases and J shed 10 bases, with 18 bases lying between them.

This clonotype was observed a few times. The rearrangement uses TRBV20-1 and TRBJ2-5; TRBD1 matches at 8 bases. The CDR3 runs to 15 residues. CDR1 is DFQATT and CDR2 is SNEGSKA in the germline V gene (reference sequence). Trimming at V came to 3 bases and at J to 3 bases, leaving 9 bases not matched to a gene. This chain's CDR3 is CSASPMTGAKETQYF. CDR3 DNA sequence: TGCAGTGCTAGTCCCATGACAGGGGCTAAAGAGACCCAGTACTTC.

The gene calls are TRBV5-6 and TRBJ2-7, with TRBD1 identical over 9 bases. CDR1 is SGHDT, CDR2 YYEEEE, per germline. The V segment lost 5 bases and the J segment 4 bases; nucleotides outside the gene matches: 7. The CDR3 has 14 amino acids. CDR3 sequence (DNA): TGTGCCAGCAGACCTACAGGGGGCTCTTACGAGCAGTACTTC. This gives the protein CASRPTGGSYEQYF.

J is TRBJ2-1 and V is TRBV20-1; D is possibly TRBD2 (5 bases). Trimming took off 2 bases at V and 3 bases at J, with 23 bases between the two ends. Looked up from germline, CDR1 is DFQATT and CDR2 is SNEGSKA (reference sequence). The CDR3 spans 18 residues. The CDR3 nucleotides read TGCAGTGCTAGACATTCGGGGTTACCTCGTCTGGGCTACAATGAGCAGTTCTTC. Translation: CSARHSGLPRLGYNEQFF.

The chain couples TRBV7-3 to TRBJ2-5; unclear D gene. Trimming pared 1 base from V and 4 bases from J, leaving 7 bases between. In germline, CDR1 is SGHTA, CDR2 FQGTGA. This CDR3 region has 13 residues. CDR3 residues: CASSLIGGETQYF. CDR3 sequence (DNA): TGTGCCAGCAGCTTAATCGGTGGAGAGACCCAGTACTTC.

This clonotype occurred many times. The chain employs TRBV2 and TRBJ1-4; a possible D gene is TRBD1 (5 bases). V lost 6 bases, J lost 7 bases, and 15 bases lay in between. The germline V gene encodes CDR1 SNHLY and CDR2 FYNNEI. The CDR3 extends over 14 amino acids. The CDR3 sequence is CASRPDRTAEKLFF. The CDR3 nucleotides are TGTGCCAGCAGGCCCGACAGAACGGCTGAAAAACTGTTTTTT.

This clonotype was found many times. Written as DNA, the CDR3 is TGTGCCAGCAGCTCAGGGGGACACGAGACCCAGTACTTC. As protein: CASSSGGHETQYF. This chain links TRBV7-7 with TRBJ2-5; TRBD1 aligns across 7 bases. Germline CDR1 SSHAT, CDR2 FNYEAQ (reference sequence). The V segment lost 4 bases and the J segment 5 bases; nucleotides outside the gene matches: 4. This CDR3 region has 13 residues. Full variable domain (missing parts from reference TRBV7-7 and TRBJ2-5): GAGVSQSPRYKVTKRGQDVTLRCDPISSHATLYWYQQALGQGPEFLTYFNYEAQPDKSGLPSDRFSAERPEGSISTLTIQRTEQRDSAMYRCASSSGGHETQYFGPGTRLLVL.